The next 26 T cell receptor beta chains were all read from a single sample in a study of OX40 agonist ivuxolimab in advanced cancers. TCRdb keeps only in-frame clones here, not all; method: immunoSEQ multiplex PCR. This sample has about 20,000 clones, with about 80% found just once. The sample was CD4+ or CD8+ T cells sorted from blood, taken in a trial of the OX40 agonist ivuxolimab. The receptors stem from an adult with an advanced solid tumor such as melanoma, head and neck, liver or kidney cancer.

V and J are TRBV2 and TRBJ2-7; 11 nucleotides line up with TRBD1. The germline CDR1 and CDR2 sequences are SNHLY and FYNNEI. J was trimmed by 4 bases and V by 11 bases; bases with no gene match: 10. This CDR3 comprises 14 residues. The CDR3 loop is CAFRGTGGGYEQYF. CDR3 bases: TGTGCCTTCCGGGGGACAGGGGGAGGTTACGAGCAGTACTTC.

The chain recombines TRBV7-2 with TRBJ1-2, with D tentatively TRBD1 (5 bases). CDR3 length: 14 amino acids. CDR1 and CDR2 (germline): SGHTA, FQGNSA. The V and J ends lost 7 bases and 5 bases respectively, with 17 bases between them. For the CDR3, the DNA is TGTGCCAGCAACGGAGGTCAGGGAGGGTATGGCTACACCTTC. Translation gives CASNGGQGGYGYTF.

The chain has TRBV29-1 and TRBJ2-1; no clear D gene. CDR1 and CDR2 from the germline V gene are SQVTM and ANQGSEA. This CDR3 contains 12 residues. V dropped 0 bases and J dropped 6 bases, with 6 bases sitting between them. The CDR3 DNA sequence: TGCAGCGTTGAAGAGAACAGCAATGAGCAGTTCTTC. This encodes CSVEENSNEQFF.

The V and J genes are TRBV7-2 and TRBJ2-2, with 8 bases matching TRBD2. The germline V gene encodes CDR1 SGHTA and CDR2 FQGNSA. V lost 0 bases to trimming and J lost 7 bases; unmatched junction nucleotides: 4. CDR3 length: 15 amino acids. The CDR3 sequence: CASSLAAGVGGELFF. CDR3 in DNA: TGTGCCAGCAGCTTAGCAGCGGGAGTGGGCGGGGAGCTGTTTTTT.

The rearrangement links TRBV7-2 to TRBJ1-2; 8 bases align to TRBD1. The V gene end was trimmed by 6 bases and the J gene end by 6 bases; junction bases not matched to a gene: 24. Germline loops: CDR1 SGHTA, CDR2 FQGNSA. The CDR3 loop spans 19 amino acids. DNA of the CDR3: TGTGCCAGCAGTCCCCCAACATTCCAGACAAAACAGGGGGTTGATGGCTACACCTTC. It yields the protein CASSPPTFQTKQGVDGYTF.

The chain joins TRBV19 to TRBJ1-5; D is uncertain. Germline assignment: CDR1 LNHDA and CDR2 SQIVND (reference sequence). This CDR3 contains 15 residues. Trimming shortened V by 9 bases and J by 0 bases, and 15 bases separated the two germline ends. The DNA of the CDR3 is TGTGCCAGCTCATCGGTCCCCAATAGCAATCAGCCCCAGCATTTT. This gives the protein CASSSVPNSNQPQHF.

The V and J genes are TRBV27 and TRBJ2-7; TRBD2 matches 9 bases. CDR1 and CDR2 (germline): MNHEY, SMNVEV (reference sequence). Trimming took 5 bases from V and 4 from J; bases not matched to a gene: 6. The CDR3 totals 14 residues. CDR3 amino acids: CASSAGGGGYEQYF. CDR3 in DNA: TGTGCCAGCAGTGCGGGGGGGGGCGGGTACGAGCAGTACTTC.

This chain joins TRBV6-6 and TRBJ1-5; D unclear. Per the germline V gene, CDR1 is MNHNY and CDR2 is SVGAGI (reference sequence). The CDR3 spans 14 residues. V was shortened by 2 bases and J by 3 bases, with 8 bases between the two germline ends. The CDR3 DNA is TGTGCCAGCAGTTACAACGGACTCAATCAGCCCCAGCATTTT. It translates to CASSYNGLNQPQHF.

V gene TRBV7-9 combines with J gene TRBJ2-3, with 11 bases that match TRBD2. Unmatched junction bases numbered 13, after V lost 11 bases and J lost 0 bases. From germline, CDR1 is SEHNR and CDR2 FQNEAQ (reference sequence). The CDR3 runs to 17 residues. CDR3 sequence: CAGASPGLAESTDTQYF. CDR3 sequence (DNA): TGTGCCGGAGCATCCCCGGGACTAGCGGAAAGCACAGATACGCAGTATTTT.

The chain has TRBV18 and TRBJ2-7; TRBD1 aligns across 9 bases. Germline V gives CDR1 KGHSH, CDR2 LQKENI. The CDR3 is 14 residues long. The junction had 0 bases not matched to a gene; V was cut back by 0 bases and J by 3 bases. Written as DNA, the CDR3 is TGTGCCAGCTCACCACCGACAGGGGGCTACGAGCAGTACTTC. It is translated as CASSPPTGGYEQYF.

V is TRBV7-8 and J is TRBJ2-4; 10 bases map to TRBD2. The CDR3 is made up of 18 amino acids. V lost 1 base and J lost 5; bases outside the gene matches: 11. Germline V lookup: CDR1 SGHVS, CDR2 FQNEAQ. Written as DNA, the CDR3 is TGTGCCAGCAGCTTAGGGGGCCGGGTCGGACTAGCGGAAAACATTCAGTACTTC. The encoded protein is CASSLGGRVGLAENIQYF.

This chain uses TRBV28 with TRBJ1-3; D may be TRBD1 (6 bases). V was pared by 8 bases and J by 0 bases, with 14 bases between. Germline-derived CDR1 and CDR2 are MDHEN and SYDVKM. The CDR3 length is 15 residues. Written as DNA, the CDR3 is TGTGCCAGCCACTCTGGGGGCGACTCTGGAAACACCATATATTTT. Translation: CASHSGGDSGNTIYF. Supplemented by reference TRBV28 and TRBJ1-3, the full variable domain reads DVKVTQSSRYLVKRTGEKVFLECVQDMDHENMFWYRQDPGLGLRLIYFSYDVKMKEKGDIPEGYSVSREKKERFSLILESASTNQTSMYLCASHSGGDSGNTIYFGEGSWLTVV.

This chain uses TRBV5-4 with TRBJ2-2, with D hard to call. V gave up 4 bases and J gave up 0 bases, with 7 bases separating them. The CDR3 spans 14 residues. Germline assignment: CDR1 SGHNT and CDR2 YYREEE (reference sequence). The chain's CDR3 is CASSLNSNTGELFF. The CDR3 nucleotides are TGTGCCAGCAGCCTCAACTCGAACACCGGGGAGCTGTTTTTT. Based on the CDR3 plus reference TRBV5-4 and TRBJ2-2, the full variable domain is ETGVTQSPTHLIKTRGQQVTLRCSSQSGHNTVSWYQQALGQGPQFIFQYYREEENGRGNFPPRFSGLQFPNYSSELNVNALELDDSALYLCASSLNSNTGELFFGEGSRLTVL.

This rearrangement joins TRBV11-1 to TRBJ1-5; D perhaps matches TRBD1 (5 bases). V lost 4 bases and J 5 bases, leaving 12 bases between the germline ends. Germline lookup yields CDR1 SGHAT and CDR2 FQDESV (reference sequence). The CDR3 sequence is 14 residues long. The CDR3 here is CASSYQGRDQPQHF. The CDR3 bases are TGTGCCAGCAGCTACCAAGGCAGGGATCAGCCCCAGCATTTT.

The chain couples TRBV4-1 to TRBJ2-1; TRBD2 is a possible D gene (6 bases). Germline V gene data show CDR1 as MGHRA and CDR2 as YSYEKL. This CDR3 is 16 amino acids long. The germline V and J ends were trimmed by 3 bases and 2 bases, with 14 bases remaining between them. As DNA, the CDR3 is TGCGCCAGCAGCCAGCATCTAGCGACTACCTACAATGAGCAGTTCTTC. Protein: CASSQHLATTYNEQFF.

The V gene is TRBV6-1, the J gene TRBJ1-1, with D possibly TRBD1 on 5 matching bases. Trimming pared 1 base from V and 11 bases from J, leaving 11 bases between. Germline lookup yields CDR1 MNHNS and CDR2 SASEGT. The CDR3 extends over 12 amino acids. This CDR3 is CASSEVAGMAFF. CDR3 DNA sequence: TGTGCCAGCAGTGAAGTGGCAGGGATGGCTTTCTTT.

The table lists this clone with a count of one. This chain links TRBV19 with TRBJ2-6, with 10 bases matching TRBD1. With V trimmed by 5 bases and J by 2 bases, 0 bases remained unmatched. CDR1 is LNHDA and CDR2 is SQIVND in the germline V gene (reference sequence). The CDR3 covers 15 residues. The DNA for the CDR3 is TGTGCCAGTAGTGACAGGGGGCCTGGGGCCAACGTCCTGACTTTC. This translates into CASSDRGPGANVLTF.

CDR3 sequence reads: CASSTGDYQPQHF. The CDR3 coding sequence is TGTGCCAGTAGTACCGGAGATTATCAGCCCCAGCATTTT. This rearrangement joins TRBV19 to TRBJ1-5; D unresolved. The germline V and J ends were trimmed by 4 bases and 5 bases, with 9 bases remaining between them. CDR1 is LNHDA and CDR2 is SQIVND in the germline V gene (reference sequence). This CDR3 is 13 amino acids long.

The rearrangement links TRBV4-1 to TRBJ2-7; D is uncertain. This CDR3 contains 15 residues. The ends were cut back, 0 bases at V and 2 bases at J, with 11 bases in the middle. Germline CDR1 and CDR2: MGHRA and YSYEKL. CDR3 nucleotide sequence: TGCGCCAGCAGCCAAGACGGAGACGGTCCCTACGAGCAGTACTTC. Protein sequence: CASSQDGDGPYEQYF.

The rearrangement joins TRBV6-6 to TRBJ2-1; TRBD1 might be the D (5 bases). The CDR3 has 11 residues. The V gene's germline CDR1 is MNHNY and CDR2 SVGAGI (reference sequence). The CDR3 is CAWGSYNEQFF. In nucleotides, the CDR3 is TGTGCATGGGGCAGCTACAATGAGCAGTTCTTC.

The chain combines TRBV6-5 with TRBJ1-1; a possible D gene is TRBD1 (5 bases). The germline V gene encodes CDR1 MNHEY and CDR2 SVGAGI. CDR3 size: 15 residues. Trimming pared 4 bases from V and 0 bases from J, leaving 12 bases between. CDR3 coding DNA: TGTGCCAGCAGTTTGGGAGGGGACTTGAACACTGAAGCTTTCTTT. Protein: CASSLGGDLNTEAFF.

The CDR3 nucleotides read TGTGCCAGCAGCTTAAGGGGGTCGCGGCCCAATGAGCAGTTCTTC. Amino acid sequence: CASSLRGSRPNEQFF. The chain links TRBV7-3 to TRBJ2-1, with D possibly called TRBD1 or TRBD2 (5 bases each). Germline CDR1 SGHTA, CDR2 FQGTGA. Trimming shortened V by 1 base and J by 6 bases, and 13 bases separated the two germline ends. The CDR3 spans 15 residues.

This clone has only one observation. The V gene is TRBV10-3, the J gene TRBJ2-5; 12 bases match TRBD2. The CDR3 is 16 amino acids. Germline V CDR1 and CDR2: ENHRY, SYGVKD. V shed 6 bases and J 2 bases; nucleotides not matched to a gene: 7. In DNA, the CDR3 is TGTGCCATCAGGCCGGGACTAGCGGGTACACAAGAGACCCAGTACTTC. Translated, it gives CAIRPGLAGTQETQYF.

This sequence joins TRBV4-1 and TRBJ1-2, with D uncertain. Germline V gene data show CDR1 as MGHRA and CDR2 as YSYEKL. V was trimmed by 3 bases and J by 4 bases, leaving 3 bases between them. This CDR3 is 11 amino acids long. CDR3 sequence reads: CASSQGYGYTF. As DNA, the CDR3 is TGCGCCAGCAGCCAGGGCTATGGCTACACCTTC.

The V gene is TRBV18, the J gene TRBJ1-1; D is unclear. The V gene lost 0 bases and the J gene lost 0 bases, with 5 bases spanning the gap. The CDR3 extends over 14 amino acids. Germline CDR1 reads KGHSH; CDR2 reads LQKENI. CDR3: CASSPPGVNTEAFF. The DNA for the CDR3 is TGTGCCAGCTCACCACCGGGCGTGAACACTGAAGCTTTCTTT.

The chain combines TRBV4-2 with TRBJ2-5, with 8 positions matching TRBD1. Germline V gives CDR1 LGHNA, CDR2 YNFKEQ. V shed 5 bases, J shed 5 bases, and the junction held 7 bases outside the gene matches. The CDR3 extends over 14 amino acids. The chain's CDR3 is CASSKPGGQETQYF. CDR3 nucleotides: TGTGCCAGCAGCAAACCAGGGGGCCAGGAGACCCAGTACTTC.